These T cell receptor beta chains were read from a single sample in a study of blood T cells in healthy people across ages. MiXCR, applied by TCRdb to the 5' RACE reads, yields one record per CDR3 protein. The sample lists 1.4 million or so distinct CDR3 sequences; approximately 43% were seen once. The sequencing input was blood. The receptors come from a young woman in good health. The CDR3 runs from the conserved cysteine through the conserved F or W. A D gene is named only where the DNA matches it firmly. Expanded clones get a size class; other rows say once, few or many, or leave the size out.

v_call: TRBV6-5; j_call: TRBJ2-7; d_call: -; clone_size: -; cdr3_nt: TGTGCCAGCAGTCGGAATTACCAAAGCTCCTACAATGAGCAGTACTTC; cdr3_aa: CASSRNYQSSYNEQYF
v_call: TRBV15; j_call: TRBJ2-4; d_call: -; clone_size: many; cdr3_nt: TGTGCCACCAGCCTCAGGGATCCCAAAAACATTCAGTACTTC; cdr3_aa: CATSLRDPKNIQYF
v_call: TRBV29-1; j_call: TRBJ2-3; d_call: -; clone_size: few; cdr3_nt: TGCACCTTTCTCCCCCCGGGTTCGACAGATACGCAGTATTTT; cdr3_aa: CTFLPPGSTDTQYF
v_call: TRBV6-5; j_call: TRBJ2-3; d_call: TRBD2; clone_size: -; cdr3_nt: TGTGCCAGCAGGCTTAGGACTAGCGGGCCCACAGATACGCAGTATTTT; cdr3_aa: CASRLRTSGPTDTQYF
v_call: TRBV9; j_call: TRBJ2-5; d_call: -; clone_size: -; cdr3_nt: TGTGCCAGCAGCGTAGCTACGACAGCCCAAGGGACCCAGTACTTC; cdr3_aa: CASSVATTAQGTQYF
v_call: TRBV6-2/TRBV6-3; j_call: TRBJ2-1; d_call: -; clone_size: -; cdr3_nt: TGTGCCAGCAGCCCCCGGGGATTTGCCTACAATGAGCAGTTCTTC; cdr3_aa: CASSPRGFAYNEQFF
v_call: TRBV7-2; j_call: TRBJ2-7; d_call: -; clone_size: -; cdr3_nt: TGTGCCAGCAGCTCTAGGCCCGAGGGGTCCTACGAGCAGTACTTC; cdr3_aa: CASSSRPEGSYEQYF
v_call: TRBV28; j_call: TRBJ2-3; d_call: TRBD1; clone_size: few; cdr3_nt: TGTGCCAGCAGTTTAACGGACAGGACGATCACAGATACGCAGTATTTT; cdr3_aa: CASSLTDRTITDTQYF
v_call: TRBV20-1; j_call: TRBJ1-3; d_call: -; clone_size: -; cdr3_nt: TGCAGTGCTAGAGTGGTTAGCTCTGGAAACACCATATATTTT; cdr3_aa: CSARVVSSGNTIYF
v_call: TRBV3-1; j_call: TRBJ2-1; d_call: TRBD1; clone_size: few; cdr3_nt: TGTGCCAGCAGCCAAGACTTGGACAGGGGACCTCCCTACAATGAGCAGTTCTTC; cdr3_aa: CASSQDLDRGPPYNEQFF
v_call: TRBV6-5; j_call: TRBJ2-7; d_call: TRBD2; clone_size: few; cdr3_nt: TGTGCCAGCAGACCGGAGAGCGGGATTCCCTACGAGCAGTACTTC; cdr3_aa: CASRPESGIPYEQYF
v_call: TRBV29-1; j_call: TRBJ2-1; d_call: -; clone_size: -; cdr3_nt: TGCAGCGCCGAGGGGGGGCGCTTGGGTGAGCAGTTCTTC; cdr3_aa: CSAEGGRLGEQFF
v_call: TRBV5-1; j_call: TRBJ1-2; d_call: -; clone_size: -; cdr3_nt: TGCGCCAGCAGACCAGACATTTGGGGCTATGGCTACACCTTC; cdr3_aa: CASRPDIWGYGYTF
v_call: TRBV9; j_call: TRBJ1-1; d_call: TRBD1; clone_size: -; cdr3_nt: TGTGCCAGCAGCGTAGCTGGGACAGGCATGAACACTGAAGCTTTCTTT; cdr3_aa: CASSVAGTGMNTEAFF
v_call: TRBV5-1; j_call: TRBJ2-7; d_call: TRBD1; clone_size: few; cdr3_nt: TGCGCCAGCAGCGCCGGGACAGAACTTTACGAGCAGTACTTC; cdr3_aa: CASSAGTELYEQYF
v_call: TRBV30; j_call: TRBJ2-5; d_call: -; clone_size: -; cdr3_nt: TGTGCCTGGAGTCGGTCGTCCAAAGAGACCCAGTACTTC; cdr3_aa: CAWSRSSKETQYF
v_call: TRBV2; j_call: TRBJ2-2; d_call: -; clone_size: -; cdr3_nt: TGTGCCAGCAGTGAAGCTGGGGTCACCGGGGAGCTGTTTTTT; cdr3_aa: CASSEAGVTGELFF
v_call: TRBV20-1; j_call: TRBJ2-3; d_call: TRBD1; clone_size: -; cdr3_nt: TGCAGTGCTAGGGGACAGGGAAACTCAGATACGCAGTATTTT; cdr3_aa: CSARGQGNSDTQYF
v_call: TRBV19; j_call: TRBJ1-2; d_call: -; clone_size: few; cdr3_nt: TGTGCCAGTAGTTGGACGACGGAACCCTATGGCTACACCTTC; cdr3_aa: CASSWTTEPYGYTF
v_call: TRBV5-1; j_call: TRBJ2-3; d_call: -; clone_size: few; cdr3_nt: TGCGCCAGCAGCTGGGTTAGCGCTCCAAGGACAGATACGCAGTATTTT; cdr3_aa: CASSWVSAPRTDTQYF
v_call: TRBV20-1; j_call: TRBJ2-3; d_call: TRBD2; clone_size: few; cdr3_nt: TGCAGTTCCGGGACTAACGCACCGGATACGCAGTATTTT; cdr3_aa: CSSGTNAPDTQYF
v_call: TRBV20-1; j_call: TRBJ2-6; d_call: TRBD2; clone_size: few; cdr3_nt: TGCAGTGCTAGCCCCAAGGGACTAGCCTCTGGGGCCAACGTCCTGACTTTC; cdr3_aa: CSASPKGLASGANVLTF
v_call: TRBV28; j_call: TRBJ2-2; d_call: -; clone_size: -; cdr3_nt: TGTGCCAGCGGTACCGCGGGGGAGCTGTTTTTT; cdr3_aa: CASGTAGELFF
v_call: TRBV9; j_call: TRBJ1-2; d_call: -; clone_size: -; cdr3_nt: TGTGCCAGCAGCTTGCTGTCAGGGAACTATGGCTACACCTTC; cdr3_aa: CASSLLSGNYGYTF
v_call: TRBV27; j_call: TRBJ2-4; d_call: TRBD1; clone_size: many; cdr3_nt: TGTGCCAGCAGCTTAGACAGGGGCAACATTCAGTACTTC; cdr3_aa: CASSLDRGNIQYF
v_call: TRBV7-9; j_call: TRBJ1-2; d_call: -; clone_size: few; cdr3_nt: TGTGCCAGCAGAACCAGGACAGTTCCCGAGGATGGCTACACCTTC; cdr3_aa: CASRTRTVPEDGYTF
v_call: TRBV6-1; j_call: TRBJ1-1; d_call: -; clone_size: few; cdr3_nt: TGTGCCAGCAAGAGACAGACTGAAGCTTTCTTT; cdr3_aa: CASKRQTEAFF
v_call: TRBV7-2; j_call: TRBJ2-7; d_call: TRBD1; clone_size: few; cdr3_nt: TGTGCCAGCAGCTTAGTAGGGACAGGGGGGATCTACGAGCAGTACTTC; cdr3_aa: CASSLVGTGGIYEQYF
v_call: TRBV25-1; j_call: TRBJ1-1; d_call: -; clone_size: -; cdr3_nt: TGTGCCAGCAGTGAATCTCTAGGGGCAGGCACTGAAGCTTTCTTT; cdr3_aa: CASSESLGAGTEAFF
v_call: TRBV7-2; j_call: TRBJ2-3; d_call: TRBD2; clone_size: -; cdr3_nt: TGTGCCAGCAGCCCACCAGCGGGAGCGCCCACAGATACGCAGTATTTT; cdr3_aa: CASSPPAGAPTDTQYF
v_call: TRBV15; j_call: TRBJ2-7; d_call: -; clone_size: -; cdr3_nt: TGTGCCACCAGCAGACCCACAACGGGACGAACCTCCTACGAGCAGTACTTC; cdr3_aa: CATSRPTTGRTSYEQYF
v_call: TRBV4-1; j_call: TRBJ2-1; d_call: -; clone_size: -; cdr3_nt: TGCGCCAGCAGCCAAGGGACGGGGGAGCCCTACAATGAGCAGTTCTTC; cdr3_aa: CASSQGTGEPYNEQFF
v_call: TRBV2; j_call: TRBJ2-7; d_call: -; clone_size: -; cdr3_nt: TGTGCCAGCCGAGGGCAGGGAAACAATGAGCAGTACTTC; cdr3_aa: CASRGQGNNEQYF
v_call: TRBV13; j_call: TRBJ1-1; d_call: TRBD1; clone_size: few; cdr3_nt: TGTGCCAGCAGCCTACAGGGGATTCCTTTCTTT; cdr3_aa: CASSLQGIPFF
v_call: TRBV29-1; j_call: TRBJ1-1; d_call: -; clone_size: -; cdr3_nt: TGCAGCAGACGGGAGAACACTGAAGCTTTCTTT; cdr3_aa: CSRRENTEAFF
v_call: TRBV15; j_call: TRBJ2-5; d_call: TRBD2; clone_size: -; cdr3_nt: TGTGCCACCACCCTAGCGGGTGGGATGGAGACCCAGTACTTC; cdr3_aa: CATTLAGGMETQYF
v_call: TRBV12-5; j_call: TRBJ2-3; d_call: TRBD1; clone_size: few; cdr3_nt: TGTGCTAGTGGTCTGCCCGGGACAGGAGGATATACGCAGTATTTT; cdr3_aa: CASGLPGTGGYTQYF
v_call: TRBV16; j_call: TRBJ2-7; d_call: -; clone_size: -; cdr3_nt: TGTGCCAGCAGCCAAAGGGTTTTAGACGAGCAGTACTTC; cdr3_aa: CASSQRVLDEQYF
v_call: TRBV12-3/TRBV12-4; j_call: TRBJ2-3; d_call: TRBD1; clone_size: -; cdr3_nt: TGTGTCAGCAGTTCGACAGGGCGTAGAGCAGATACGCAGTATTTT; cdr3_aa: CVSSSTGRRADTQYF
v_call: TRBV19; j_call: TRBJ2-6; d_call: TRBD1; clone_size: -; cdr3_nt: TGTGCCAGTAGTACCCGATGGGACAGGGGGACTGGGGCCAACGTCCTGACTTTC; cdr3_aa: CASSTRWDRGTGANVLTF
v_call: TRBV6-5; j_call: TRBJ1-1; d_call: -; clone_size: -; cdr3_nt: TGTGCCAGCAGCCGAGACATAACTAACACTGAAGCTTTCTTT; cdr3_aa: CASSRDITNTEAFF
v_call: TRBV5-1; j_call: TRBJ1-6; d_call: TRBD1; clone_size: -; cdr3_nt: TGCGCCAGCAGCATTTCCACAGGGGTTAATTCACCCCTCCACTTT; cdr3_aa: CASSISTGVNSPLHF
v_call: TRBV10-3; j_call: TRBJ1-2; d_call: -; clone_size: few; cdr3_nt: TGTGCCATCGGTGGAGGGGAAATTAACTATGGCTACACCTTC; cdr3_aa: CAIGGGEINYGYTF
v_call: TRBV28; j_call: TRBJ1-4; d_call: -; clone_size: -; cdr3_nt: TGTGCCAGCAGTTTATATCAGGGGAACGCAATCGGTGAAAAACTGTTTTTT; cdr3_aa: CASSLYQGNAIGEKLFF
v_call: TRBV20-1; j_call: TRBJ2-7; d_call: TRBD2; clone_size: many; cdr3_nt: TGCAGTGCTAGTAGTTCGTCTAGCGGGAGGGGCTCCTACGAGCAGTACTTC; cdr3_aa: CSASSSSSGRGSYEQYF
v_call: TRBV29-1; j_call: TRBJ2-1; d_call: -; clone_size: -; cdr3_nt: TGCAGCGTTGATAGATCCAATGAGCGGTTCTTC; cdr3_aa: CSVDRSNERFF
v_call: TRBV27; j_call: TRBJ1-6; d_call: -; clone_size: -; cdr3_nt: TGTGCCTCAAAGGCCCCCGATAATTCACCCCTCCACTTT; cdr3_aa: CASKAPDNSPLHF
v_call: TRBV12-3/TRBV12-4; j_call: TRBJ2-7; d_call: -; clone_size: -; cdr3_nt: TGTGCCAGCAGTTTATACTCTGGAAGTTCCTACAATGAGCAGTACTTC; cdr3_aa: CASSLYSGSSYNEQYF
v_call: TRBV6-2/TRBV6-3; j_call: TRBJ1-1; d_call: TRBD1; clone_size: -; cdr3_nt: TGTGCCACGAGACAGGGTGCTGAAGCTTTCTTT; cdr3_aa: CATRQGAEAFF